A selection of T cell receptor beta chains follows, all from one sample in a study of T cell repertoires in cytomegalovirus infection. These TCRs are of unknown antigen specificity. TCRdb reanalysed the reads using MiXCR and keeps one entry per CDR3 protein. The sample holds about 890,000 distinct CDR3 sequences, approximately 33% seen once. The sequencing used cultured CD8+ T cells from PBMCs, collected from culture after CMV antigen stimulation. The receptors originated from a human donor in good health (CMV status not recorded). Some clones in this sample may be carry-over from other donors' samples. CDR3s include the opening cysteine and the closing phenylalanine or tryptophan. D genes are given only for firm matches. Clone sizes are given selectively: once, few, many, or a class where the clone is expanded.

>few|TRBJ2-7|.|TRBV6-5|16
CASSLTGTDSSYEQYF
TGTGCCAGCAGCTTGACCGGGACCGACAGCTCCTACGAGCAGTACTTC
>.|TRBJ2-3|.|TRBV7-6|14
CASSLQSGSDTQYF
TGTGCCAGCAGCTTACAGTCCGGGTCAGATACGCAGTATTTT
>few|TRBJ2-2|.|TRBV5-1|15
CASSLRRSNTGELFF
TGCGCCAGCAGCTTGCGCAGGAGCAACACCGGGGAGCTGTTTTTT
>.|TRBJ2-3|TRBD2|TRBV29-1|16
CSAYSGTSGGADTQYF
TGCAGCGCCTATTCCGGGACTAGCGGGGGGGCTGATACGCAGTATTTT
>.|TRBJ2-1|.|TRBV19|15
CASSDDSSSYNEQFF
TGTGCCAGTAGTGACGACAGTAGCTCCTACAATGAGCAGTTCTTC
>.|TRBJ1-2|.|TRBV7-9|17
CASSLVGGRTLYYGYTF
TGTGCCAGCAGCTTGGTCGGGGGGAGGACTCTCTACTATGGCTACACCTTC
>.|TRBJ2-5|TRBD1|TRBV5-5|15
CASSFPGTGQETQYF
TGTGCCAGCAGCTTCCCCGGGACAGGACAAGAGACCCAGTACTTC
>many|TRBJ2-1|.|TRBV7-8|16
CASSLAGQSSYNEQFF
TGTGCCAGCAGCTTAGCGGGGCAGAGCTCCTACAATGAGCAGTTCTTC
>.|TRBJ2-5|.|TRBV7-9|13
CASSPKTEETQYF
TGTGCCAGCAGCCCGAAGACGGAGGAGACCCAGTACTTC
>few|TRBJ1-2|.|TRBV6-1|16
CASSGPLSNRVAGYTF
TGTGCCAGCAGTGGGCCGCTTTCTAACAGGGTCGCGGGCTACACCTTC
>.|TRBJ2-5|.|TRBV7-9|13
CASRNSGQETQYF
TGTGCCAGCAGAAATAGCGGCCAAGAGACCCAGTACTTC
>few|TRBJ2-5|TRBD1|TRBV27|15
CASSTRTGGQETQYF
TGTGCCAGCAGTACTAGGACAGGGGGACAAGAGACCCAGTACTTC
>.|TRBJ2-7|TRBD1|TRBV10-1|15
CASSAGTGVNYEQYF
TGCGCCAGCAGTGCGGGGACAGGGGTGAACTACGAGCAGTACTTC
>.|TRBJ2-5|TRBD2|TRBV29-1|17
CSIEVGLGLAGTWTQYF
TGCAGCATTGAAGTTGGGTTGGGACTAGCGGGGACCTGGACCCAGTACTTC
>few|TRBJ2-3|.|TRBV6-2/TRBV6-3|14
CASSSIGLTDTQYF
TGTGCCAGCAGTTCTATAGGGCTAACAGATACGCAGTATTTT
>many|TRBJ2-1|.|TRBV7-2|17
CASSYVRGGAFYNEQFF
TGTGCCAGCAGCTATGTGAGGGGCGGGGCTTTCTACAATGAGCAGTTCTTC
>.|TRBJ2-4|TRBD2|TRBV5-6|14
CASSSRGEWNIQYF
TGTGCCAGCAGCAGCCGGGGGGAGTGGAACATTCAGTACTTC
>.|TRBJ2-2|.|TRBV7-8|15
CTSSLGGLNAGELFF
TGTACCAGCAGCTTGGGCGGGTTAAACGCCGGGGAGCTGTTTTTT
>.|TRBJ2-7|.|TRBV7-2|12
CASSPPNYEQYF
TGTGCCAGCAGCCCCCCCAACTACGAGCAGTACTTC
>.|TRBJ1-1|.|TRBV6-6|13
CASSGGVGGEAFF
TGTGCCAGCAGCGGGGGGGTAGGCGGTGAAGCTTTCTTT
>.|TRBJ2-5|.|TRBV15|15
CATRGKGGGTETQYF
TGTGCCACCAGAGGGAAGGGGGGGGGCACGGAGACCCAGTACTTC
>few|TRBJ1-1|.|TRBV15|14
CATSRAEVRAEAFF
TGTGCCACCAGCAGAGCCGAGGTTCGGGCTGAAGCTTTCTTT
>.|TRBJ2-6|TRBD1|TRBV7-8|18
CASSTIQGDLSGANVLTF
TGTGCCAGCAGCACTATACAGGGGGACCTCTCTGGGGCCAACGTCCTGACTTTC
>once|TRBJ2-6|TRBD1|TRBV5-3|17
CASSPGQGISGANVLTF
TGTGCCAGCAGCCCCGGACAGGGGATAAGTGGGGCCAACGTCCTGACTTTC
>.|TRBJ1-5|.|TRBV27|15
CASSFSGYSNQPQHF
TGTGCCAGCAGTTTCTCCGGCTATAGCAATCAGCCCCAGCATTTT
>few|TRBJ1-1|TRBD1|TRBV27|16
CASSPRDRGGYTEAFF
TGTGCCAGCAGTCCCCGGGACAGGGGGGGGTACACTGAAGCTTTCTTT
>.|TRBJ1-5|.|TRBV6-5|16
CASRPRGADSNQPQHF
TGTGCCAGCAGGCCTAGGGGGGCAGATAGCAATCAGCCCCAGCATTTT
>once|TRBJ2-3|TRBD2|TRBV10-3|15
CAISTSGGGQDTQYF
TGTGCCATCAGTACCTCGGGGGGGGGCCAGGATACGCAGTATTTT
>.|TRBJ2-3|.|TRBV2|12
CASSKTVNTQYF
TGTGCCAGCAGTAAAACAGTCAATACGCAGTATTTT